The present entry profiles one TCR beta chain with its context. Its target is unknown. These data are taken from a study of type 1 regulatory T cells. TCRdb reprocessed the reads via MiXCR and lists one record per CDR3 protein. Here the sample spans about 67,000 distinct CDR3 sequences, 45% to 50% being singletons. CDR3 length equals 13 residues. The ends lost 4 bases at V and 6 bases at J; junction bases unmatched: 3. The clonotype comes from a human donor in good health. This chain connects TRBV12-3 or TRBV12-4 to TRBJ2-7; 10 nucleotides match TRBD1. The sample was cultured non-Tr1 T cells, either the whole culture or a sorted T cell fraction (not recorded which). The CDR3 nucleotides read TGTGCCAGCAGTTGGGACAGGGGCGGCGAGCAGTACTTC. This sequence encodes CASSWDRGGEQYF.